The clone carrying this T cell receptor (beta chain) was seen more than once but under ten times. At one boundary the junction diverges from the germline segment, which might be a read error. A sample-barcoded 5' primer and a J-beta primer mix were used in a second PCR of roughly 7 to 11 cycles. A single record per CDR3 protein comes from TCRdb applying MiXCR to the 5' RACE reads. This sample carries around 650,000 distinct CDR3 sequences, 40% to 45% of them seen once, and the ten largest clones take around 30%. The CDR3 is made up of 14 amino acids. CDR1 and CDR2 (germline): SEHNR, FQNEAQ (reference sequence). This entry is derived from a study of blood T cells in healthy people across ages.

The sample consisted of blood. The chain uses TRBV7-9 and TRBJ1-1; the D is unclear. This TCR was recovered from a man older than 75 in good health. CDR3 loop: CTSSVAKGSTEAFF. The CDR3 nucleotides are TGTACCAGCAGCGTAGCGAAAGGGAGCACTGAAGCTTTCTTT.